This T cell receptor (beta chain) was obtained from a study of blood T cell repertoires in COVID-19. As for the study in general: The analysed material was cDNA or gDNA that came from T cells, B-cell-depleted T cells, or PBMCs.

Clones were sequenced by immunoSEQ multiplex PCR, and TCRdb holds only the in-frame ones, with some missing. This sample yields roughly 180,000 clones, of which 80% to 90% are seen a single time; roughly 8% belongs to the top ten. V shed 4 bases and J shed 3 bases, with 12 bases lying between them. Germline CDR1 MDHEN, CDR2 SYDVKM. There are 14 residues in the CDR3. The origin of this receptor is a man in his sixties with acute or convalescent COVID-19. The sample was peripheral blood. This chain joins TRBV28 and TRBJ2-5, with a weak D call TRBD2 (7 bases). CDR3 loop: CASSSRGGEETQYF. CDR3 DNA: TGTGCCAGCAGTTCCAGGGGAGGGGAAGAGACCCAGTACTTC.